This T cell receptor (beta chain) was captured in a study of long-term antiretroviral therapy in people with HIV. In the study overall: The earliest samples came from an era when ART typically awaited falling CD4 counts.

The assay, immunoSEQ v3.0, was run at survey level. The method was immunoSEQ multiplex PCR; TCRdb's version includes in-frame clones alone and lacks a portion of them. The table shows some 27,000 clones, with around 84% occurring only once. Note on this clone: The antigen is not known.

General observations from the study: Control repertoires displayed wider CDR3 length ranges than the HIV repertoires. No data on ART adherence, viral resistance or therapy changes.

The CDR3 contains 12 residues. Trimming stripped 7 bases from V and 6 bases from J, with 15 bases between. Germline CDR1 reads SQVTM; CDR2 reads ANQGSEA. Sample: unsorted PBMCs, taken 0.4 years after starting antiretroviral therapy. The chain combines TRBV29-1 with TRBJ1-2; a possible D gene is TRBD1 (5 bases). This sequence was found in a man aged 18 to 29 with HIV. CDR3 nucleotides: TGCAGCGCCCCGGCAGGGCCCCATGGCTACACCTTC. Protein: CSAPAGPHGYTF.